This T cell receptor beta chain was captured in a study of control samples from healthy donors and cancer patients. Generated by immunoSEQ multiplex PCR, the TCRdb table keeps only in-frame clones and is missing some. This sample has 40,000 to 60,000 clones; about nine tenths occur once, and the top ten carry about an eighth. Trimming at V came to 3 bases and at J to 3 bases, leaving 7 bases not matched to a gene. Germline V lookup: CDR1 LNHDA, CDR2 SQIVND (reference sequence). CDR3 length equals 15 residues. The specimen sequenced was PBMCs. This clonotype originated in a man in his 60s with head and neck cancer. V usage is TRBV19 and J usage is TRBJ2-7, with 8 bases lining up with TRBD2. CDR3 DNA sequence: TGTGCCAGTAGTATGGTTAGCGGGGCAGTCTACGAGCAGTACTTC. This sequence encodes CASSMVSGAVYEQYF.